One and the same sample provided the 28 T cell receptor beta chains below, sequenced in a study of blood T cell repertoires in COVID-19 (dated by TCRdb to the early 2020s). Receptors were amplified or captured by the immunoSEQ multiplex PCR assay. Imported from immuneACCESS, the table was reduced by TCRdb to in-frame sequences with V and J called. These copies leave out some clones; in studies compared against another copy, an unresolved V gene accounts for under half, and the cause of the remainder is not known. A total of 150,000 to 200,000 clones appear in this sample, 80% to 90% of them only once. The ten largest clones take up approximately 8% of the sample. Material: peripheral blood. These receptors were collected from a man aged 55 to 70 with acute or convalescent COVID-19.

The chain couples TRBV7-9 to TRBJ1-4; TRBD1 matches at 8 bases. The CDR3 extends over 15 amino acids. Germline lookup yields CDR1 SEHNR and CDR2 FQNEAQ (reference sequence). The ends lost 2 bases at V and 8 bases at J; junction bases unmatched: 7. CDR3 region: CASSLQTGVGEKLFF. The CDR3 coding sequence is TGTGCCAGCAGCTTACAGACAGGGGTAGGCGAAAAACTGTTTTTT. Variable domain in full (rest from reference TRBV7-9 and TRBJ1-4): DTGVSQNPRHKITKRGQNVTFRCDPISEHNRLYWYRQTLGQGPEFLTYFQNEAQLEKSRLLSDRFSAERPKGSFSTLEIQRTEQGDSAMYLCASSLQTGVGEKLFFGSGTQLSVL.

The CDR3 spells CASRGLAGSTGELFF. CDR3 bases: TGTGCCAGTAGAGGACTAGCGGGATCCACCGGGGAGCTGTTTTTT. The gene calls are TRBV19 and TRBJ2-2; 12 nucleotides agree with TRBD2. J gave up 4 bases and V 6 bases, and 3 bases lay outside the gene matches. CDR3 length: 15 amino acids. Germline CDR1 and CDR2: LNHDA and SQIVND (reference sequence).

The gene calls are TRBV24-1 and TRBJ2-2, with D maybe TRBD1 (6 bases). CDR1 is KGHDR, CDR2 SFDVKD, per germline. CDR3 length: 18 residues. V was cut by 3 bases and J by 0 bases, with 16 bases left in between. This CDR3 is CATSDPVRTAANTGELFF. The DNA of the CDR3 is TGTGCCACCAGTGATCCCGTTCGGACAGCCGCGAACACCGGGGAGCTGTTTTTT.

In this sample, this clone turned up a few times. The rearrangement joins TRBV12-3 or TRBV12-4 to TRBJ1-2; D is perhaps TRBD1 (5 bases). The CDR3 loop spans 12 amino acids. V lost 6 bases, J lost 5 bases, and 10 bases lay in between. In DNA form, the CDR3 reads TGTGCCAGCAGAACCACAGGATATGGCTACACCTTC. Translated, it gives CASRTTGYGYTF.

The chain recombines TRBV27 with TRBJ2-7, with 10 bases lining up with TRBD2. CDR1 and CDR2 from the germline V gene are MNHEY and SMNVEV (reference sequence). The CDR3 is made up of 16 amino acids. The V gene end was trimmed by 8 bases and the J gene end by 2 bases; junction bases not matched to a gene: 12. The CDR3 is CASRRLLAGDAYEQYF. CDR3 nucleotides: TGTGCCAGCCGAAGGCTCCTAGCGGGGGATGCCTACGAGCAGTACTTC.

The J gene is TRBJ1-5, the V gene TRBV7-9; 8 nucleotides match TRBD1. This CDR3 region has 14 residues. Trimming removed 5 bases from V and 4 bases from J; junction bases left unmatched: 4. CDR1 and CDR2 from the germline V gene are SEHNR and FQNEAQ (reference sequence). The CDR3 DNA follows: TGTGCCAGCAGCAGGACAGGGAAGAATCAGCCCCAGCATTTT. Residues: CASSRTGKNQPQHF.

In nucleotides, the CDR3 is TGTGCCAGCTCACCGATCCACCGGGACAGACAAGAGACCCAGTACTTC. It specifies CASSPIHRDRQETQYF. This sequence joins TRBV18 and TRBJ2-5, with 7 bases aligning to TRBD1. CDR3 size: 16 residues. After removal of 3 bases from V and 2 bases from J, the junction contained 9 bases not matched to a gene. Germline lookup yields CDR1 KGHSH and CDR2 LQKENI.

V is TRBV2 and J is TRBJ2-1; D gene uncertain. CDR1 is SNHLY and CDR2 is FYNNEI in the germline V gene. The CDR3 is 16 residues long. V lost 4 bases, J lost 4 bases, and 17 bases lay in between. CDR3 region: CASSAARGMEYNEQFF. CDR3 bases: TGTGCCAGCAGTGCGGCGCGAGGCATGGAATACAATGAGCAGTTCTTC.

The V call is TRBV6-5, the J call TRBJ2-7, with D tentatively TRBD1 (6 bases). This CDR3 is 13 amino acids long. Germline CDR1 reads MNHEY; CDR2 reads SVGAGI. V lost 3 bases, J lost 3 bases, and 9 bases lay in between. As DNA, the CDR3 is TGTGCCAGCAGTTATCAACAGGGCTACGAGCAGTACTTC. It encodes CASSYQQGYEQYF.

The chain uses TRBV2 and TRBJ1-1; D is uncertain. In germline, CDR1 is SNHLY, CDR2 FYNNEI. The CDR3 is made up of 16 amino acids. Trimming removed 1 base from V and 4 bases from J, with 16 bases in between. The CDR3 DNA sequence: TGTGCCAGCAGTGAAGGGGTGCAAGATCGGGGCACTGAAGCTTTCTTT. Its translation is CASSEGVQDRGTEAFF. Complete variable domain (other parts from reference TRBV2 and TRBJ1-1): EPEVTQTPSHQVTQMGQEVILRCVPISNHLYFYWYRQILGQKVEFLVSFYNNEISEKSEIFDDQFSVERPDGSNFTLKIRSTKLEDSAMYFCASSEGVQDRGTEAFFGQGTRLTVV.

This rearrangement joins TRBV7-6 to TRBJ1-1; 8 positions match TRBD1. Losses at the gene ends were 9 bases for V and 4 bases for J; bases not matched to a gene: 4. The CDR3 totals 12 residues. Looked up from germline, CDR1 is SGHVS and CDR2 is FNYEAQ. CDR3 region: CASGQGATEAFF. CDR3 nucleotide sequence: TGTGCCAGTGGACAGGGAGCCACTGAAGCTTTCTTT.

The chain couples TRBV10-3 to TRBJ2-7; D remains unclear. The V and J ends lost 1 base and 1 base respectively, with 11 bases between them. The CDR3 sequence is 15 residues long. Germline V gives CDR1 ENHRY, CDR2 SYGVKD. The CDR3 DNA sequence: TGTGCCATCAGTGAGTTTAAATGGCCATCCTACGAGCAGTACTTC. Protein product: CAISEFKWPSYEQYF.

The chain carries TRBV2 and TRBJ1-1; 9 bases are a match to TRBD1. The CDR3 extends over 14 amino acids. CDR1 is SNHLY and CDR2 is FYNNEI in the germline V gene. V dropped 4 bases and J dropped 5; count of bases not matched to a gene: 5. In DNA form, the CDR3 reads TGTGCCAGCAGTGGTACAGGGGGCGTAACTGAAGCTTTCTTT. This codes for CASSGTGGVTEAFF.

In its sample, this clone was seen a few times. The chain is built from TRBV5-1 and TRBJ1-5; the D is unclear. V lost 4 bases to trimming and J lost 0 bases, with 17 bases between them. The CDR3 sequence is 17 residues long. Germline CDR1 is SGHRS and CDR2 is YFSETQ. The CDR3, as DNA: TGCGCCAGCAGCCGGACTCCCCAGGAGGCTAGCAATCAGCCCCAGCATTTT. This codes for CASSRTPQEASNQPQHF.

V usage is TRBV7-8 and J usage is TRBJ2-2, with D unresolved. The V gene's germline CDR1 is SGHVS and CDR2 FQNEAQ. The length of the CDR3 is 13 residues. V lost 5 bases and J lost 6, with 10 bases in between. The CDR3 loop is CASSRNEAGELFF. DNA of the CDR3: TGTGCCAGCAGCCGAAACGAGGCCGGGGAGCTGTTTTTT.

The rearrangement links TRBV10-3 to TRBJ1-2, with D hard to call. Per the germline V gene, CDR1 is ENHRY and CDR2 is SYGVKD. V lost 2 bases and J lost 4, with 14 bases in between. This CDR3 spans 15 amino acids. Here the CDR3 DNA reads TGTGCCATCAGTGAGGGTCCGGAGAGACGCTATGGCTACACCTTC. Protein sequence: CAISEGPERRYGYTF.

This chain uses TRBV7-3 with TRBJ1-2; TRBD1 aligns across 8 bases. J lost 2 bases, V lost 5 bases, and 1 base had no gene match. This CDR3 contains 13 residues. In germline, CDR1 is SGHTA, CDR2 FQGTGA. The CDR3 reads CASSRDRNYGYTF. The CDR3 DNA follows: TGTGCCAGCAGCCGGGACAGGAACTATGGCTACACCTTC.

This clone appeared once. This sample also contains other DNA sequences that code for the same CDR3. V is TRBV27 and J is TRBJ1-1, with D possibly TRBD1 on 5 matching bases. The germline CDR1 and CDR2 sequences are MNHEY and SMNVEV (reference sequence). Trimming left V 2 bases short and J 2 bases short, with 12 bases between. This CDR3 region has 15 residues. In DNA form, the CDR3 reads TGTGCCAGCAGTTTAAGGGGTCAAGGAAACACTGAAGCTTTCTTT. It codes for CASSLRGQGNTEAFF.

This clone was seen once. The V and J genes are TRBV19 and TRBJ1-1; D is unclear. V was pared by 5 bases and J by 1 base, with 8 bases between. Germline CDR1 LNHDA, CDR2 SQIVND (reference sequence). This CDR3 contains 13 residues. The CDR3 is CASSLRANTEAFF. CDR3 nucleotides: TGTGCCAGTAGTTTGAGGGCGAACACTGAAGCTTTCTTT.

This rearrangement joins TRBV4-2 to TRBJ1-2; TRBD1 might be the D (5 bases). CDR1 and CDR2 (germline): LGHNA, YNFKEQ. The V gene lost 0 bases and the J gene lost 7 bases, with 18 bases spanning the gap. This CDR3 has 16 residues. The CDR3 region is CASSQEWGEISGGYTF. In DNA form, the CDR3 reads TGTGCCAGCAGCCAAGAGTGGGGGGAGATTTCGGGTGGCTACACCTTC.

This clone was detected a few times. The chain employs TRBV10-3 and TRBJ1-6; no clear D gene. The V gene's germline CDR1 is ENHRY and CDR2 SYGVKD. This CDR3 has 12 amino acids. The ends were cut back, 6 bases at V and 7 bases at J, with 7 bases in the middle. CDR3 protein: CAISPQNSPLHF. In nucleotides, the CDR3 is TGTGCCATCAGCCCTCAGAATTCACCCCTCCACTTT.

The chain links TRBV7-3 to TRBJ1-4; possible D gene TRBD1, 6 bases. This CDR3 region has 17 residues. Trimming took off 4 bases at V and 4 bases at J, with 19 bases between the two ends. Germline V lookup: CDR1 SGHTA, CDR2 FQGTGA. DNA of the CDR3: TGTGCCAGCAGCTCCCGGGGGGACAAGGGCAATAATGAAAAACTGTTTTTT. This translates into CASSSRGDKGNNEKLFF.

The chain employs TRBV4-1 and TRBJ2-7; D is uncertain. V was clipped by 4 bases and J by 1 base, with 14 bases between them. The CDR3 spans 15 residues. Germline lookup yields CDR1 MGHRA and CDR2 YSYEKL. The CDR3 is CASSPAQVVSYEQYF. DNA for the CDR3: TGCGCCAGCAGCCCTGCTCAGGTGGTTTCCTACGAGCAGTACTTC.

This clone is a singleton in its sample. The CDR3 here is CASSLVSAYNEQFF. CDR3 DNA sequence: TGCGCCAGCAGCTTGGTGTCAGCCTACAATGAGCAGTTCTTC. The genes are TRBV5-1 and TRBJ2-1; D is unresolved. The CDR3 extends over 14 amino acids. Trimming removed 0 bases at V and 2 bases at J, with 6 bases between. Germline CDR1 reads SGHRS; CDR2 reads YFSETQ.

The chain carries TRBV28 and TRBJ1-2; weak D call: TRBD1 (5 bases). V shed 5 bases and J shed 1 base, with 11 bases lying between them. This CDR3 is 14 amino acids long. Germline V gives CDR1 MDHEN, CDR2 SYDVKM. In DNA form, the CDR3 reads TGTGCCAGCAGTACCCCCCAGGGTAACTATGGCTACACCTTC. Amino acids: CASSTPQGNYGYTF.

The rearrangement links TRBV5-1 to TRBJ1-6, with TRBD1 as a possible D gene (6 bases). Trimming cost V 5 bases and J 11 bases, with 26 bases left between them. The CDR3 has 17 residues. Germline CDR1 is SGHRS and CDR2 is YFSETQ. CDR3 in DNA: TGCGCCAGCAGGGGACAATTTCAAGGGATGAACAGAACACCCCTCCACTTT. Its protein is CASRGQFQGMNRTPLHF.

This rearrangement joins TRBV28 to TRBJ1-5; D is uncertain. Per germline, CDR1 MDHEN and CDR2 SYDVKM. V was clipped by 5 bases and J by 5 bases, with 13 bases between them. CDR3 length equals 14 residues. As DNA, the CDR3 is TGTGCCAGCAGTACGGCGGGGTCGTATCAGCCCCAGCATTTT. Amino acids: CASSTAGSYQPQHF.

The rearrangement joins TRBV5-1 to TRBJ1-4; 7 bases are shared with TRBD1. The trim removed 8 bases at V and 7 bases at J, leaving 8 bases unmatched. The CDR3 totals 13 residues. CDR1 is SGHRS, CDR2 YFSETQ, per germline. The CDR3 sequence is CASRQGVTEKLFF. For the CDR3, the DNA is TGCGCCAGTAGACAGGGTGTAACTGAAAAACTGTTTTTT.